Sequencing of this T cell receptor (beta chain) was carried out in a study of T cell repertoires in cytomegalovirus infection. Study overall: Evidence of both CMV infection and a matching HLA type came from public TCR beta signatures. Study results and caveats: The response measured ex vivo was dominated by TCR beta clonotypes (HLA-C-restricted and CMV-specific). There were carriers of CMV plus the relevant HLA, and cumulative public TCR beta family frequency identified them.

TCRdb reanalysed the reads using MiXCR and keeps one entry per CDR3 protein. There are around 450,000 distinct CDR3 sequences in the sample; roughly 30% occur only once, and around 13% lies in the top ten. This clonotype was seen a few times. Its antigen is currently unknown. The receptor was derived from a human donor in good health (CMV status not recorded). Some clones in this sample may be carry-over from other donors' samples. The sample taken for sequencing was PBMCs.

CDR3 sequence: CASSGQGPNYGYTF. CDR3 in DNA: TGTGCCAGCAGTGGACAGGGCCCTAACTATGGCTACACCTTC. The V and J genes are TRBV6-5 and TRBJ1-2; TRBD1 matches at 8 bases. CDR1 is MNHEY, CDR2 SVGAGI, per germline. Losses at the gene ends were 5 bases for V and 0 bases for J; bases not matched to a gene: 2. CDR3 length: 14 amino acids.